The 5 T cell receptor beta chains below all came from one sample that was sequenced in a study of cytomegalovirus exposure and HLA in healthy donors. Primers for the PCR totalled 60 Vbeta and 13 Jbeta. Sequencing was performed with immunoSEQ multiplex PCR; in TCRdb, only in-frame clones are kept and a portion is missing. The table lists over 150,000 clones, 68% of them singletons. Sequences were obtained from PBMCs. The receptors shown here come from a woman aged 35 to 49 in good health and CMV-seropositive.

This clone was counted only a few times. The chain links TRBV7-9 to TRBJ2-2; 8 positions match TRBD2. With V trimmed by 5 bases and J by 4 bases, 9 bases remained unmatched. Germline lookup yields CDR1 SEHNR and CDR2 FQNEAQ (reference sequence). The CDR3 runs to 16 residues. The CDR3 DNA sequence: TGTGCCAGCAGCCACTCGGGAGGGCCGGGCACCGGGGAGCTGTTTTTT. It codes for CASSHSGGPGTGELFF. The full variable domain, its missing parts supplied by reference TRBV7-9 and TRBJ2-2, is DTGVSQNPRHKITKRGQNVTFRCDPISEHNRLYWYRQTLGQGPEFLTYFQNEAQLEKSRLLSDRFSAERPKGSFSTLEIQRTEQGDSAMYLCASSHSGGPGTGELFFGEGSRLTVL.

This clone was seen a few times. The V gene is TRBV5-1, the J gene TRBJ2-7; 10 bases match TRBD2. J gave up 2 bases and V 2 bases, and 7 bases lay outside the gene matches. Germline CDR1 and CDR2: SGHRS and YFSETQ. CDR3 size: 16 residues. The CDR3 DNA reads TGCGCCAGCAGCTTTGTTAGCGGGGGGACCCCCTACGAGCAGTACTTC. This gives the protein CASSFVSGGTPYEQYF.

This chain uses TRBV5-4 with TRBJ1-1; TRBD1 matches 7 bases. Germline lookup yields CDR1 SGHNT and CDR2 YYREEE (reference sequence). The CDR3 contains 15 residues. V shed 4 bases, J shed 3 bases, and the junction held 9 bases outside the gene matches. The CDR3 loop reads CASSITGVGDTEAFF. CDR3 sequence (DNA): TGTGCCAGCAGCATAACAGGGGTTGGCGACACTGAAGCTTTCTTT.

The V and J genes are TRBV7-2 and TRBJ2-7, with a weak D call TRBD1 (6 bases). The germline V gene has CDR1 SGHTA and CDR2 FQGNSA. This CDR3 is built from 14 residues. The ends were cut back, 5 bases at V and 6 bases at J, with 17 bases in the middle. The CDR3 spells CASSLPQGRGEQYF. The CDR3, as DNA: TGTGCCAGCAGCCTACCCCAGGGGCGCGGCGAGCAGTACTTC. Filled out from reference TRBV7-2 and TRBJ2-7, the complete variable domain reads GAGVSQSPSNKVTEKGKDVELRCDPISGHTALYWYRQSLGQGLEFLIYFQGNSAPDKSGLPSDRFSAERTGGSVSTLTIQRTQQEDSAVYLCASSLPQGRGEQYFGPGTRLTVT.

This clone was seen a few times. The chain joins TRBV9 to TRBJ1-3; D gene ambiguous. This CDR3 is built from 17 residues. Germline CDR1 reads SGDLS; CDR2 reads YYNGEE. The V end lost 2 bases, the J end lost 0 bases, and 15 bases lay between the germline ends. For the CDR3, the DNA is TGTGCCAGCAGCGTCGCATCCACGTTGAGCTCTGGAAACACCATATATTTT. Amino acids: CASSVASTLSSGNTIYF. The variable domain in full, completed from reference TRBV9 and TRBJ1-3, reads DSGVTQTPKHLITATGQRVTLRCSPRSGDLSVYWYQQSLDQGLQFLIQYYNGEERAKGNILERFSAQQFPDLHSELNLSSLELGDSALYFCASSVASTLSSGNTIYFGEGSWLTVV.